This T cell receptor (beta chain) was identified in a study of blood T cell repertoires in COVID-19. Original analysis: Estimated nucleated cell counts came from reference gene primer amplification. The data were produced by immunoSEQ multiplex PCR, yet TCRdb's version contains in-frame clones alone and is incomplete. V, J and clone size are taken as reported in that table, and D and trimming were inferred from the DNA itself. Here the sample spans 330,000 or so clones, 88% being singletons. Enrolled through a virtual design, the participants were between roughly 18 and 90 years of age and came from about two dozen US areas. Symptom resolution, clearance, or two negative PCRs marked the recovered donors of Cohort 3. CDR3 length: 17 residues. The ends were cut back, 8 bases at V and 6 bases at J, with 26 bases in the middle. CDR1 is MDHEN and CDR2 is SYDVKM in the germline V gene.

The receptor comes from a man aged 25-45 years who had recovered from COVID-19. This sequence joins TRBV28 and TRBJ1-5; maybe TRBD1 (5 bases). Sequencing used PBMCs or T cells enriched from blood (not recorded which). For the CDR3, the DNA is TGTGCCAGCCGTACAATCGGGCAGGGTTATTTGAGTCAGCCCCAGCATTTT. Protein sequence: CASRTIGQGYLSQPQHF.